Presented here are 17 T cell receptor beta chains from one specimen sequenced in a study of cytomegalovirus exposure and HLA in healthy donors. 60 Vbeta and 13 Jbeta primers were used in PCR. Some clones are missing from TCRdb's copy, which holds only in-frame ones; the method was immunoSEQ multiplex PCR. Of some 200,000 clones listed, 65% to 90% are singletons. Sequenced input: PBMCs. These receptors came from a man aged 40-49 years in good health and CMV-seropositive.

The chain is built from TRBV10-1 and TRBJ2-7, with a weak D call TRBD1 (6 bases). The germline V gene has CDR1 WNHNN and CDR2 SYGVQD (reference sequence). The CDR3 extends over 14 amino acids. V was clipped by 3 bases and J by 3 bases, with 12 bases between them. CDR3 in amino acids: CASSDQTGIYEQYF. The CDR3 nucleotides are TGCGCCAGCAGTGACCAAACAGGGATCTACGAGCAGTACTTC.

The chain couples TRBV18 to TRBJ1-5, with 10 positions matching TRBD1. V lost 6 bases and J lost 3; bases outside the gene matches: 8. The CDR3 loop spans 16 amino acids. Germline CDR1 KGHSH, CDR2 LQKENI. CDR3 loop: CASSLSDRGLNQPQHF. The CDR3 bases are TGTGCCAGCTCTCTGTCTGACAGGGGGCTCAATCAGCCCCAGCATTTT.

The chain uses TRBV6-5 and TRBJ1-2; D is undetermined. V gave up 7 bases and J gave up 0 bases, with 9 bases separating them. The CDR3 is 13 amino acids. Germline lookup yields CDR1 MNHEY and CDR2 SVGAGI. The CDR3 spells CASIDTANYGYTF. The CDR3 DNA is TGTGCCAGCATTGATACAGCTAACTATGGCTACACCTTC.

The CDR3 sequence: CASSSTSGGAGAGELFF. The CDR3 DNA follows: TGCGCCAGCAGCTCCACTAGCGGGGGGGCCGGGGCCGGGGAGCTGTTTTTT. V and J are TRBV5-1 and TRBJ2-2; 13 bases line up with TRBD2. V gave up 3 bases and J gave up 6 bases; unmatched junction bases: 8. This CDR3 region has 17 residues. Germline V gene lookup returns CDR1 SGHRS and CDR2 YFSETQ.

V is TRBV2 and J is TRBJ2-3; a possible D gene is TRBD1 (6 bases). CDR3 length equals 14 residues. The germline CDR1 and CDR2 sequences are SNHLY and FYNNEI. The germline V and J ends were trimmed by 6 bases and 2 bases, with 12 bases remaining between them. The CDR3 protein is CASRYPGDTDTQYF. In nucleotides, the CDR3 is TGTGCCAGCAGATATCCAGGGGACACAGATACGCAGTATTTT.

V usage is TRBV28 and J usage is TRBJ1-5; D remains unclear. This CDR3 has 14 amino acids. Trimming pared 5 bases from V and 2 bases from J, leaving 10 bases between. Germline CDR1 is MDHEN and CDR2 is SYDVKM. The CDR3 region is CASSTLSGNQPQHF. The DNA of the CDR3 is TGTGCCAGCAGTACGCTTAGCGGCAATCAGCCCCAGCATTTT.

This clone appeared once. CDR3 coding DNA: TGTGCCAGCAGCGTAGGCGGAAGAGTTGGTCAGGGTGCCTACGAGCAGTACTTC. It encodes CASSVGGRVGQGAYEQYF. V usage is TRBV9 and J usage is TRBJ2-7, with a weak D call TRBD1 (5 bases). From germline, CDR1 is SGDLS and CDR2 YYNGEE. This CDR3 has 18 residues. V was cut by 0 bases and J by 2 bases, with 21 bases left in between.

The V and J genes are TRBV19 and TRBJ1-2; D not resolved. Germline V gene lookup returns CDR1 LNHDA and CDR2 SQIVND (reference sequence). The V end lost 6 bases, the J end lost 4 bases, and 9 bases lay between the germline ends. The CDR3 covers 12 residues. CDR3 residues: CASRMEFYGYTF. The CDR3 DNA follows: TGTGCCAGTAGAATGGAGTTCTATGGCTACACCTTC.

The chain recombines TRBV7-2 with TRBJ2-3; no firm D call. CDR3 size: 13 residues. Between the trimmed V and J ends, which lost 1 base and 4 bases, there was a span of 6 bases. From germline, CDR1 is SGHTA and CDR2 FQGNSA. The CDR3 spells CASSLDSADTQYF. The CDR3 coding sequence is TGTGCCAGCAGCTTAGACTCCGCAGATACGCAGTATTTT.

The chain carries TRBV5-4 and TRBJ2-5; TRBD1 matches 7 bases. V trimming: 4 bases; J trimming: 1 base; junction bases outside the gene matches: 4. The V gene's germline CDR1 is SGHNT and CDR2 YYREEE (reference sequence). This CDR3 is 14 amino acids long. The CDR3 reads CASSQGTVQETQYF. Here the CDR3 DNA reads TGTGCCAGCAGCCAGGGGACAGTCCAAGAGACCCAGTACTTC.

The CDR3 DNA sequence: TGTGCCACCAGCAGATTGGGGGTGGGCGGGGGGGCTAATGAGCAGTTCTTC. This sequence encodes CATSRLGVGGGANEQFF. V gene TRBV15 combines with J gene TRBJ2-1; 9 nucleotides line up with TRBD2. CDR1 and CDR2 from the germline V gene are LNHNV and YYDKDF (reference sequence). V shed 2 bases and J 7 bases; nucleotides not matched to a gene: 12. The CDR3 length is 17 residues.

This chain links TRBV7-2 with TRBJ2-5, with D hard to call. The length of the CDR3 is 13 residues. V was clipped by 1 base and J by 5 bases, with 8 bases between them. Germline V gene lookup returns CDR1 SGHTA and CDR2 FQGNSA. In DNA, the CDR3 is TGTGCCAGCAGCTTAGTCACTTTGGAGACCCAGTACTTC. Translating it yields CASSLVTLETQYF.

The rearrangement joins TRBV5-6 to TRBJ1-2, with 10 bases lining up with TRBD1. The CDR3 has 14 amino acids. Germline loops: CDR1 SGHDT, CDR2 YYEEEE. V shed 4 bases and J 7 bases; nucleotides not matched to a gene: 7. CDR3 coding DNA: TGTGCCAGCAGCCCGGACAGGGGGACGTTTGGCTACACCTTC. This translates into CASSPDRGTFGYTF.

The V call is TRBV27, the J call TRBJ2-5, with a weak D call TRBD2 (5 bases). The ends were cut back, 5 bases at V and 2 bases at J, with 24 bases in the middle. In germline, CDR1 is MNHEY, CDR2 SMNVEV (reference sequence). The CDR3 runs to 18 residues. CDR3 in amino acids: CASSPVLWAAPGQETQYF. As DNA, the CDR3 is TGTGCCAGCAGTCCGGTTCTTTGGGCAGCACCGGGGCAAGAGACCCAGTACTTC.

The CDR3 DNA sequence: TGTGCCTGGAGTTATGGCGGTTATTTGGAGCAGTACTTC. Translating gives CAWSYGGYLEQYF. The rearrangement links TRBV30 to TRBJ2-7; no firm D call. Per germline, CDR1 GTSNPN and CDR2 SVGIG (reference sequence). This CDR3 is built from 13 residues. The V end lost 2 bases, the J end lost 7 bases, and 15 bases lay between the germline ends.

The chain employs TRBV25-1 and TRBJ1-1, with D hard to call. The CDR3 is made up of 13 amino acids. V lost 5 bases and J 4 bases, leaving 11 bases between the germline ends. From germline, CDR1 is MGHDK and CDR2 SYGVNS. CDR3 amino acids: CASSLKGGTEAFF. CDR3 nucleotides: TGTGCCAGCAGTCTGAAGGGAGGCACTGAAGCTTTCTTT.

This chain connects TRBV4-2 to TRBJ2-3; D is perhaps TRBD2 (7 bases). V lost 1 base to trimming and J lost 4 bases, with 12 bases between them. The V gene's germline CDR1 is LGHNA and CDR2 YNFKEQ. The CDR3 totals 15 residues. The CDR3 loop reads CASSQGGGAPDTQYF. In nucleotides, the CDR3 is TGTGCCAGCAGCCAAGGAGGGGGGGCCCCAGATACGCAGTATTTT.